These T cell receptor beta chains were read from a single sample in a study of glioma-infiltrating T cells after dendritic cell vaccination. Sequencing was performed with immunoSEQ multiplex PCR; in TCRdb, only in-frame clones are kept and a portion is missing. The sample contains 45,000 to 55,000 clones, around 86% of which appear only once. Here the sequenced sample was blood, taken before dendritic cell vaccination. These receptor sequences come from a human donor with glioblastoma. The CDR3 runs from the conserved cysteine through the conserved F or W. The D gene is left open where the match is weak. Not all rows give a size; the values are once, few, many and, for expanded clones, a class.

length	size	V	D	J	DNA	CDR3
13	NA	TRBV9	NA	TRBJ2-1	TGTGCCAGCAGCGTAGCGGGTTCCAATGAGCAGTTCTTC	CASSVAGSNEQFF
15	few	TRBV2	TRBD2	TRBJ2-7	TGTGCCAGCAGTGAGCGGGGGGGCCTCCGGGGCGAGCAGTACTTC	CASSERGGLRGEQYF
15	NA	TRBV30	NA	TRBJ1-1	TGTGCCTGGAAACAAAGACAGGTCCCGAGGACTGAAGCTTTCTTT	CAWKQRQVPRTEAFF
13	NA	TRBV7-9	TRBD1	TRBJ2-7	TGTGCCAGCAGCACCAGGGGGTCCTACGAGCAGTACTTC	CASSTRGSYEQYF
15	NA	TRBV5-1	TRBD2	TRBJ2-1	TGCGCCAGCAGAACCACTAGCGGGGGTAACAATGAGCAGTTCTTC	CASRTTSGGNNEQFF
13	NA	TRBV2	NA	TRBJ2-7	TGTGCCAGCAGCGACTTATGGTCCTACGAGCAGTACTTC	CASSDLWSYEQYF
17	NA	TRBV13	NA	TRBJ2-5	TGTGCCAGCAGCTTAGGCCTATTTTCCGTGGACCAAGAGACCCAGTACTTC	CASSLGLFSVDQETQYF
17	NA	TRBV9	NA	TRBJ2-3	TGTGCCAGCAGCGTTTCCCATAGCGGCACTAGCACAGATACGCAGTATTTT	CASSVSHSGTSTDTQYF
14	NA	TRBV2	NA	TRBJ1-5	TGTGCCAGCAGGGTATACAGGGAAAGTCAGCCCCAGCATTTT	CASRVYRESQPQHF
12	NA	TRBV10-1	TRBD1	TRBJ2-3	TGCGCCACCGGGACAGGGACAGATACGCAGTATTTT	CATGTGTDTQYF
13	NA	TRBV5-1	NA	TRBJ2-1	TGCGCCAGCAGTTTAGCCGTCTGGAATGAGCAGTTCTTC	CASSLAVWNEQFF
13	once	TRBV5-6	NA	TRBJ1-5	TGTGCCAGCAGCTTGGGGCCCTCTTCGCCCCAGCATTTT	CASSLGPSSPQHF
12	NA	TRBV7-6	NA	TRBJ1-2	TGTGCCAGCAGCCCGGGGGACTATGGCTACACCTTC	CASSPGDYGYTF
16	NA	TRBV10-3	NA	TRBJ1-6	TGTGCCATCAGCCAGGGTTCCAGCGCCTATAATTCACCCCTCCACTTT	CAISQGSSAYNSPLHF
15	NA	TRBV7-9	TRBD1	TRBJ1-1	TGTGCCAGCAGCTTCGGACAGGGTGTCACCACTGAAGCTTTCTTT	CASSFGQGVTTEAFF
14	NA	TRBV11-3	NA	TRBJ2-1	TGTGCCAGCAGTTTAGGGGGGCTCTGGAATGAGCAGTTCTTC	CASSLGGLWNEQFF
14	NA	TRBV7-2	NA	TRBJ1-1	TGTGCCAGCAGCCGTGCGGGTAGAAACACTGAAGCTTTCTTT	CASSRAGRNTEAFF
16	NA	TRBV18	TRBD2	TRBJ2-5	TGTGCCAGCTCACCTTTGAAGCGGGGGTCACAAGAGACCCAGTACTTC	CASSPLKRGSQETQYF
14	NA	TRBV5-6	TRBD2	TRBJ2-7	TGTGCCAGCAGCTTTAGCGGGGGGGGTTACGAGCAGTACTTC	CASSFSGGGYEQYF
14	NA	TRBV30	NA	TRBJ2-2	TGTGCCTGGATGTCTGGCGGGAACACCGGGGAGCTGTTTTTT	CAWMSGGNTGELFF
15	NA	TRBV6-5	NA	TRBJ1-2	TGTGCCAGCAGAACAGGGTTTTCGGTAGGCTATGGCTACACCTTC	CASRTGFSVGYGYTF
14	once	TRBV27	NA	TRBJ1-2	TGTGCCAGCAGTAGCAAAAATTATAACTATGGCTACACCTTC	CASSSKNYNYGYTF
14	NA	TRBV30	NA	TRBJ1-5	TGTGCCTGGAACGGTGGGGGGGAAGGTCAGCCCCAGCATTTT	CAWNGGGEGQPQHF
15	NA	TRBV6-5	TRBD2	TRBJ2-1	TGTGCCAGCATTCTAGCGGGAGGCTCCTACAATGAGCAGTTCTTC	CASILAGGSYNEQFF
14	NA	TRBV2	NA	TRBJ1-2	TGTGCCAGCAGTGAAGCGAGGGGGGGGGATGGCTACACCTTC	CASSEARGGDGYTF
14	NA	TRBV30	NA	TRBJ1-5	TGTGCCTGGAGTGTAAATAGGGGTGATCAGCCCCAGCATTTT	CAWSVNRGDQPQHF
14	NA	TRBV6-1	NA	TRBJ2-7	TGTGCCAGCAGTGATTGGGGCATGACCTACGAGCAGTACTTC	CASSDWGMTYEQYF
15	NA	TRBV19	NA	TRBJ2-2	TGTGCCAGTAGTATAGTAGGGAGAAACACCGGGGAGCTGTTTTTT	CASSIVGRNTGELFF
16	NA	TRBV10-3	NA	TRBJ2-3	TGTGCCATCAGTTCCTTGGAGAGTCCCTCCACAGATACGCAGTATTTT	CAISSLESPSTDTQYF
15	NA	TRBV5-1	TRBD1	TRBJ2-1	TGCGCCAGCAGCTTGGCGGGACAGGGTCTAGATGAGCAGTTCTTC	CASSLAGQGLDEQFF
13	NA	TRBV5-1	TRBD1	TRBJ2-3	TGCGCCAGCAGGCCAGGGGGAGCAGATACGCAGTATTTT	CASRPGGADTQYF
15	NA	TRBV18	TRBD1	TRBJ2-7	TGTGCCAGCGGGACAGGGGATAGTGGGACCTACGAGCAGTACTTC	CASGTGDSGTYEQYF
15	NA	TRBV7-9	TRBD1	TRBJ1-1	TGTGCCAGCAGCATTCGAGGACAGGGGAACACTGAAGCTTTCTTT	CASSIRGQGNTEAFF
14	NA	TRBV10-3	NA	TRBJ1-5	TGTGCCATCAGTGAGGTATCACAGGATCAGCCCCAGCATTTT	CAISEVSQDQPQHF
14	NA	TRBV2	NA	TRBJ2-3	TGTGCCAGCACTTCTTGGGGCTCTTGGGATACGCAGTATTTT	CASTSWGSWDTQYF
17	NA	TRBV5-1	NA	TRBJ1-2	TGCGCCAGCAGCTGGGGGGGGACGAGCGCCACTAACTATGGCTACACCTTC	CASSWGGTSATNYGYTF
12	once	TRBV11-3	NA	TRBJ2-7	TGTGCCAGCAGCTTTAACAGTAATGAGCAGTACTTC	CASSFNSNEQYF
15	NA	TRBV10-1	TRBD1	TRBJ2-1	TGCGCCAGCAGTGAGGACAGGGGGTCCTACAATGAGCAGTTCTTC	CASSEDRGSYNEQFF
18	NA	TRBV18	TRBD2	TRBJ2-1	TGTGCCAGCGAGGGACTAGCGCTCGCTAAGAGCTCCTACAATGAGCAGTTCTTC	CASEGLALAKSSYNEQFF
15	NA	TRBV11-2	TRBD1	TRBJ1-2	TGTGCCAGCAGCTCAAATTCGGACAGGGTTGGCGGCTACACCTTC	CASSSNSDRVGGYTF
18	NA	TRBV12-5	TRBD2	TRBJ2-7	TGTGCTAGTGGTTGGCATCATATTGCGGGGAGGGGCTACTACGAGCAGTACTTC	CASGWHHIAGRGYYEQYF
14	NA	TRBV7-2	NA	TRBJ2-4	TGTGCCAGCAGCTTAGCTCCCAGAGCGGACATTCAGTACTTC	CASSLAPRADIQYF
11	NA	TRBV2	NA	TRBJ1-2	TGTGCCAGCACGGGGGGGGATGGCTACACCTTC	CASTGGDGYTF
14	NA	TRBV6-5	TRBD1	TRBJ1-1	TGTGCCAGCAGCTCAGGGGGCGCAAGAACTGAAGCTTTCTTT	CASSSGGARTEAFF